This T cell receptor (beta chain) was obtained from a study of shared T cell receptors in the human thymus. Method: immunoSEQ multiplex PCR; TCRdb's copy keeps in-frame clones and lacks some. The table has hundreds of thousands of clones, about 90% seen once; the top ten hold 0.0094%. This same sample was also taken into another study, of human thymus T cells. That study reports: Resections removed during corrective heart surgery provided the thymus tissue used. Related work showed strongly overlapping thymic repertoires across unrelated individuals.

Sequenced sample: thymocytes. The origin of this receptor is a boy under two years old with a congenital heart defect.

The CDR3 nucleotides are TGTGCCAGCTCAGCAACCGGGACAGGAGGCACAGATACGCAGTATTTT. Translation: CASSATGTGGTDTQYF. This chain connects TRBV18 to TRBJ2-3; 8 nucleotides line up with TRBD1. After removal of 5 bases from V and 1 base from J, the junction contained 8 bases not matched to a gene. The CDR3 has 16 residues. Germline V gene lookup returns CDR1 KGHSH and CDR2 LQKENI.